The 22 T cell receptor beta chains reported below all come from one sample, sequenced in a study of blood T cell repertoires in COVID-19. The assay was immunoSEQ multiplex PCR, and TCRdb's table has in-frame clones only and misses some. The sample has 85,000 to 130,000 clones, more than 80% seen once. The sample was peripheral blood. The receptor source for this set is a man aged 55 to 70 with acute or convalescent COVID-19.

This rearrangement joins TRBV6-2 or TRBV6-3 to TRBJ2-1; D is possibly TRBD2 (5 bases). Trimming took 3 bases from V and 8 from J, leaving 14 bases between them. Germline values: CDR1 MNHEY, CDR2 SVGEGT. The CDR3 consists of 14 residues. CDR3 loop: CASSYLLAKYEQFF. The CDR3 nucleotides are TGTGCCAGCAGTTATCTCCTAGCTAAGTATGAGCAGTTCTTC.

The rearrangement joins TRBV1 to TRBJ2-7; TRBD1 is the table's D call and was not checked against the DNA. TRBV1 is a recognized pseudogene. The CDR3 runs to 20 residues. The chain's CDR3 is CTSANPGDSSFRGWSYEQYV. CDR3 nucleotide sequence: TGCACCAGCGCAAACCCTGGGGACAGTTCCTTTAGAGGGTGGTCCTACGAGCAGTACGTC.

This clone was recorded once. This chain links TRBV18 with TRBJ2-7, with 12 bases fitting TRBD2. CDR1 KGHSH and CDR2 LQKENI come from the germline V gene. J lost 5 bases, V lost 6 bases, and 20 bases had no gene match. This CDR3 has 19 residues. The CDR3 loop is CASSRTSGKGVGDINEQYV. The CDR3 nucleotides are TGTGCCAGCTCGCGGACTAGCGGGAAGGGAGTGGGGGATATAAACGAGCAGTACGTC.

The chain joins TRBV7-8 to TRBJ1-1; D may be TRBD1 (5 bases). Germline values: CDR1 SGHVS, CDR2 FQNEAQ. V gave up 2 bases and J gave up 1 base, with 8 bases separating them. The length of the CDR3 is 14 residues. CDR3 sequence (DNA): TGTGCCAGCAGCTTAAACCAGGGGAACACTGAAGCTTTCTTT. This codes for CASSLNQGNTEAFF.

J is TRBJ2-5 and V is TRBV24-1; 7 bases line up with TRBD1. The CDR3 covers 15 residues. The V segment lost 4 bases and the J segment 5 bases; nucleotides outside the gene matches: 9. Germline CDR1 and CDR2: KGHDR and SFDVKD. The CDR3 coding sequence is TGTGCCACCAGTGAGTCAACAGGGGCCGGGGAGACCCAGTACTTC. This sequence encodes CATSESTGAGETQYF.

The chain combines TRBV9 with TRBJ1-6; possible D gene TRBD1, 6 bases. Germline CDR1 and CDR2: SGDLS and YYNGEE. The CDR3 spans 14 residues. Trimming removed 3 bases at V and 9 bases at J, with 13 bases between. The CDR3 loop reads CASSASTGSSPLHF. CDR3 DNA sequence: TGTGCCAGCAGCGCCTCGACAGGCAGTTCACCCCTCCACTTT. The entire variable domain, with the rest obtained from reference TRBV9 and TRBJ1-6, is as follows: DSGVTQTPKHLITATGQRVTLRCSPRSGDLSVYWYQQSLDQGLQFLIQYYNGEERAKGNILERFSAQQFPDLHSELNLSSLELGDSALYFCASSASTGSSPLHFGNGTRLTVT.

The rearrangement links TRBV12-3 or TRBV12-4 to TRBJ2-1, with 9 bases matching TRBD2. This CDR3 contains 12 residues. The junction had 3 bases not matched to a gene; V was cut back by 6 bases and J by 9 bases. For the CDR3, the DNA is TGTGCCAGCAGGAAGACTAGCGGTGAGCAGTTCTTC. Protein sequence: CASRKTSGEQFF.

The V and J genes are TRBV5-1 and TRBJ2-1; no clear D. V lost 0 bases, J lost 0 bases, and 7 bases lay in between. This CDR3 has 15 amino acids. Germline V lookup: CDR1 SGHRS, CDR2 YFSETQ. The CDR3 reads CASSLDTVSYNEQFF. In DNA form, the CDR3 reads TGCGCCAGCAGCTTGGACACCGTCTCCTACAATGAGCAGTTCTTC. Full variable domain (outside the CDR3, taken from reference TRBV5-1 and TRBJ2-1): KAGVTQTPRYLIKTRGQQVTLSCSPISGHRSVSWYQQTPGQGLQFLFEYFSETQRNKGNFPGRFSGRQFSNSRSEMNVSTLELGDSALYLCASSLDTVSYNEQFFGPGTRLTVL.

The chain links TRBV24-1 to TRBJ2-2, with 11 bases identical to TRBD1. The germline V gene has CDR1 KGHDR and CDR2 SFDVKD. The CDR3 has 17 residues. V lost 4 bases and J lost 4; bases outside the gene matches: 7. The CDR3 here is CATSEHGTGGSTGELFF. The CDR3 DNA reads as TGTGCCACCAGTGAACACGGGACAGGGGGGAGCACCGGGGAGCTGTTTTTT.

This chain uses TRBV7-2 with TRBJ2-1; D may be TRBD2 (6 bases). V dropped 7 bases and J dropped 6 bases, with 19 bases sitting between them. This CDR3 is built from 15 residues. CDR1 SGHTA and CDR2 FQGNSA come from the germline V gene. CDR3 protein: CASTRFRDLSNEQFF. As DNA, the CDR3 is TGTGCCAGCACTCGGTTCCGGGACTTATCCAATGAGCAGTTCTTC. Drawing the rest from reference TRBV7-2 and TRBJ2-1, the complete variable domain is GAGVSQSPSNKVTEKGKDVELRCDPISGHTALYWYRQSLGQGLEFLIYFQGNSAPDKSGLPSDRFSAERTGGSVSTLTIQRTQQEDSAVYLCASTRFRDLSNEQFFGPGTRLTVL.

V gene TRBV19 combines with J gene TRBJ2-1; TRBD2 agrees at 10 bases. Germline CDR1 is LNHDA and CDR2 is SQIVND (reference sequence). Unmatched junction bases numbered 3, after V lost 0 bases and J lost 4 bases. The CDR3 is 16 amino acids. DNA for the CDR3: TGTGCCAGTAGTATAGAGGCTAGCGGGAGTTACAATGAGCAGTTCTTC. This encodes CASSIEASGSYNEQFF. Together with reference TRBV19 and TRBJ2-1, the CDR3 gives the full variable domain: DGGITQSPKYLFRKEGQNVTLSCEQNLNHDAMYWYRQDPGQGLRLIYYSQIVNDFQKGDIAEGYSVSREKKESFPLTVTSAQKNPTAFYLCASSIEASGSYNEQFFGPGTRLTVL.

The count of this clone is one. This chain links TRBV10-2 with TRBJ1-1; no definite D call. Trimming left V 3 bases short and J 8 bases short, with 16 bases between. This CDR3 is built from 14 residues. The germline gives CDR1 WSHSY, CDR2 SAAADI. CDR3 DNA: TGCGCCAGCAGTGAACTTAGAGACAACTCAGAAGCTTTCTTT. It encodes CASSELRDNSEAFF.

The chain has TRBV18 and TRBJ2-1; tentative D call: TRBD2 (7 bases). CDR1 is KGHSH and CDR2 is LQKENI in the germline V gene. The CDR3 is 15 residues long. V was trimmed by 0 bases and J by 4 bases, leaving 10 bases between them. The CDR3, as DNA: TGTGCCAGCTCACCACCACAGGGAGGGTACAATGAGCAGTTCTTC. Residues: CASSPPQGGYNEQFF. The complete variable domain, with remaining parts taken from reference TRBV18 and TRBJ2-1, reads NAGVMQNPRHLVRRRGQEARLRCSPMKGHSHVYWYRQLPEEGLKFMVYLQKENIIDESGMPKERFSAEFPKEGPSILRIQQVVRGDSAAYFCASSPPQGGYNEQFFGPGTRLTVL.

The V call is TRBV7-9, the J call TRBJ1-3; D possibly corresponds to TRBD1 (6 bases). CDR1 and CDR2 from the germline V gene are SEHNR and FQNEAQ (reference sequence). Trimming took off 1 base at V and 0 bases at J, with 13 bases between the two ends. CDR3 length: 17 residues. CDR3 amino acids: CASSLGAGANSGNTIYF. The CDR3 DNA follows: TGTGCCAGCAGCTTAGGGGCAGGGGCCAACTCTGGAAACACCATATATTTT.

V and J are TRBV29-1 and TRBJ2-3, with TRBD2 identical over 10 bases. Germline V gene lookup returns CDR1 SQVTM and CDR2 ANQGSEA. The CDR3 has 16 amino acids. The J segment lost 5 bases and the V segment lost 7 bases, leaving 15 bases of the junction unmatched. The CDR3 loop reads CSAEASGRVGEDTQYF. In DNA, the CDR3 is TGCAGCGCCGAGGCCAGCGGGAGGGTCGGGGAAGATACGCAGTATTTT.

The rearrangement uses TRBV19 and TRBJ1-3, with 11 bases identical to TRBD1. Losses at the gene ends were 9 bases for V and 0 bases for J; bases not matched to a gene: 7. The germline V gene has CDR1 LNHDA and CDR2 SQIVND (reference sequence). The CDR3 consists of 16 residues. This CDR3 reads CASGTGGSNSGNTIYF. The CDR3 DNA is TGTGCCAGCGGGACAGGGGGAAGCAACTCTGGAAACACCATATATTTT.

The genes are TRBV19 and TRBJ2-2, with 7 bases fitting TRBD1. Germline CDR1 LNHDA, CDR2 SQIVND (reference sequence). Trimming cost V 4 bases and J 3 bases; bases outside gene matches: 2. The CDR3 sequence is 14 residues long. The CDR3 spells CASSKGQYTGELFF. The CDR3 DNA sequence: TGTGCCAGTAGTAAGGGACAGTACACCGGGGAGCTGTTTTTT.

The V call is TRBV5-1, the J call TRBJ2-1, with D unclear. Germline assignment: CDR1 SGHRS and CDR2 YFSETQ. V lost 4 bases and J 4 bases, leaving 3 bases between the germline ends. The CDR3 contains 11 residues. The CDR3 reads CASSEYNEQFF. CDR3 nucleotide sequence: TGCGCCAGCAGCGAGTACAATGAGCAGTTCTTC.

The genes are TRBV29-1 and TRBJ1-4; maybe TRBD1 (6 bases). V dropped 8 bases and J dropped 7 bases, with 14 bases sitting between them. The CDR3 covers 12 residues. The germline gives CDR1 SQVTM, CDR2 ANQGSEA. CDR3 in DNA: TGCAGCACTGACAGGCCCGGTGAAAAACTGTTTTTT. It specifies CSTDRPGEKLFF.

This chain connects TRBV5-1 to TRBJ1-6; D possibly corresponds to TRBD1 (6 bases). The ends were cut back, 2 bases at V and 8 bases at J, with 11 bases in the middle. Germline loops: CDR1 SGHRS, CDR2 YFSETQ. The CDR3 runs to 14 residues. The CDR3 DNA is TGCGCCAGCAGCTTTGAGGGGGTGGATTCACCCCTCCACTTT. It yields the protein CASSFEGVDSPLHF.

The rearrangement links TRBV7-9 to TRBJ1-1; 8 positions match TRBD1. This CDR3 is built from 15 residues. J lost 1 base, V lost 0 bases, and 1 base had no gene match. The germline V gene encodes CDR1 SEHNR and CDR2 FQNEAQ (reference sequence). The CDR3 DNA sequence: TGTGCCAGCAGCTTAGCGACAGGGGCGAACACTGAAGCTTTCTTT. Residues: CASSLATGANTEAFF.

The V gene is TRBV19, the J gene TRBJ1-5; no definite D call. CDR3 length: 16 residues. Per germline, CDR1 LNHDA and CDR2 SQIVND (reference sequence). Trimming stripped 4 bases from V and 3 bases from J, with 16 bases between. The CDR3 DNA reads TGTGCCAGTAGTAGTGGGAACCGGGGTCACAATCAGCCCCAGCATTTT. Its translation: CASSSGNRGHNQPQHF.